One and the same sample provided the 4 T cell receptor beta chains below, sequenced in a study of cytomegalovirus exposure and HLA in healthy donors. PCR used 60 Vbeta primers and 13 Jbeta primers. Sequenced by immunoSEQ multiplex PCR; TCRdb stores in-frame clones only, minus some. The data contain about 160,000 clones, roughly four fifths of them singletons. The sequencing sample was made of PBMCs. These receptors all come from a male donor in good health and CMV-seropositive.

The CDR3 nucleotides are TGTGCCAGCAGCTTAAGGGGCCAGTCACAAGCGGGAGGGCCAAGGGATACGCAGTATTTT. It codes for CASSLRGQSQAGGPRDTQYF. The chain joins TRBV7-8 to TRBJ2-3, with 10 positions matching TRBD2. Germline lookup yields CDR1 SGHVS and CDR2 FQNEAQ. The CDR3 consists of 20 residues. The ends lost 2 bases at V and 6 bases at J; junction bases unmatched: 20.

V gene TRBV12-5 combines with J gene TRBJ1-2; D perhaps matches TRBD1 (6 bases). V was cut by 8 bases and J by 1 base, with 11 bases left in between. This CDR3 spans 13 amino acids. Germline V gives CDR1 LGHNT, CDR2 FRNRAP. DNA for the CDR3: TGTGCTAGTTCCAGGGGAAGTAACTATGGCTACACCTTC. It specifies CASSRGSNYGYTF.

The chain couples TRBV7-8 to TRBJ1-2; 8 bases align to TRBD1. This CDR3 contains 13 residues. V was clipped by 3 bases and J by 8 bases; unmatched bases: 5. CDR1 and CDR2 from the germline V gene are SGHVS and FQNEAQ. CDR3 in DNA: TGTGCCAGCAGCTTCCGGGACAGGCAAGGCTACACCTTC. Its protein is CASSFRDRQGYTF.

This chain joins TRBV7-9 and TRBJ2-7; D is unresolved. The V end was cut by 5 bases, the J end by 0 bases, with 17 bases between. The CDR3 has 16 amino acids. The germline CDR1 and CDR2 sequences are SEHNR and FQNEAQ (reference sequence). The chain's CDR3 is CASSPRSMPSSYEQYF. The CDR3 bases are TGTGCCAGCAGCCCCCGGTCTATGCCAAGCTCCTACGAGCAGTACTTC.